The sequence of this T cell receptor (beta chain) was determined in a study of blood T cell repertoires in COVID-19. As for the study in general: The United States, Italy and Spain supplied acute and convalescent COVID-19 samples. Sample material is recorded as cDNA or gDNA derived from T cells, B-cell-depleted T cells, or PBMCs.

CDR1 and CDR2 (germline): SQVTM, ANQGSEA. This CDR3 is built from 14 residues. V was clipped by 3 bases and J by 1 base; unmatched bases: 3. Original analysis: Amplification of reference gene primers was used by the study to estimate nucleated cell counts. Assay used: immunoSEQ multiplex PCR; TCRdb lists only in-frame clones, some missing. The V and J calls and clone size were taken over from that table, and D and trimming were inferred from the DNA. Here the sample spans under 250,000 clones, approximately 80% being singletons. Sequencing was performed on peripheral blood. V and J are TRBV29-1 and TRBJ2-3; 8 bases are shared with TRBD2. The TCR sequence derives from a human donor in a cohort sampled during active COVID-19. The CDR3 DNA reads as TGCAGCGTTGACCTAGCGGGTGGCACAGATACGCAGTATTTT. Amino acids: CSVDLAGGTDTQYF.